The 6 T cell receptor beta chains given below trace back to one sample, sequenced in a study of identical twins. TCRdb called the 5' RACE reads again in MiXCR, with one record for every CDR3 protein. The sample lists 600,000 to 700,000 distinct CDR3 sequences, 21% occurring once. These sequences were also reported in another study, on T cells expressing NK-cell markers.

The source material was PBMCs. These receptors came from a woman under 30 in good health.

This sequence joins TRBV3-1 and TRBJ2-7; tentative D call: TRBD1 (5 bases). The germline CDR1 and CDR2 sequences are LGHDT and YNNKEL (reference sequence). Trimming shortened V by 4 bases and J by 4 bases, and 14 bases separated the two germline ends. This CDR3 is 14 amino acids long. The CDR3 spells CASSLTGMLYEQYF. In DNA, the CDR3 is TGTGCCAGCAGCCTTACAGGAATGCTATACGAGCAGTACTTC.

This clonotype was seen ten or more times. The chain carries TRBV20-1 and TRBJ2-7, with D possibly being TRBD2 (5 bases). Germline V gene lookup returns CDR1 DFQATT and CDR2 SNEGSKA (reference sequence). The V end was cut by 6 bases, the J end by 3 bases, with 15 bases between. The CDR3 is made up of 13 amino acids. The CDR3 loop reads CSAIGSGDYEQYF. DNA of the CDR3: TGCAGTGCCATAGGATCCGGGGACTACGAGCAGTACTTC.

The V call is TRBV25-1, the J call TRBJ1-1; D not resolved. The CDR3 is 16 residues long. Trimming removed 0 bases from V and 0 bases from J, with 11 bases in between. Germline CDR1 and CDR2: MGHDK and SYGVNS. The CDR3 protein is CASSEYKGSLNTEAFF. CDR3 bases: TGTGCCAGCAGTGAATATAAAGGATCGCTGAACACTGAAGCTTTCTTT. The full variable domain, its missing parts supplied by reference TRBV25-1 and TRBJ1-1, is EADIYQTPRYLVIGTGKKITLECSQTMGHDKMYWYQQDPGMELHLIHYSYGVNSTEKGDLSSESTVSRIRTEHFPLTLESARPSHTSQYLCASSEYKGSLNTEAFFGQGTRLTVV.

The chain couples TRBV5-5 to TRBJ2-3; possible D gene TRBD2, 5 bases. Trimming took off 0 bases at V and 6 bases at J, with 17 bases between the two ends. CDR1 and CDR2 from the germline V gene are SGHKS and YYEKEE (reference sequence). The CDR3 runs to 16 residues. This CDR3 is CASSLATVVGVDTQYF. The CDR3 DNA is TGTGCCAGCAGCTTGGCCACAGTCGTCGGGGTGGATACGCAGTATTTT.

J is TRBJ2-1 and V is TRBV7-8; no firm D call. The ends were cut back, 2 bases at V and 1 base at J, with 21 bases in the middle. Per the germline V gene, CDR1 is SGHVS and CDR2 is FQNEAQ. The CDR3 covers 19 residues. In nucleotides, the CDR3 is TGTGCCAGCAGCTTAATAAGGGCCTGGGGAAAGGTATCCTACAATGAGCAGTTCTTC. The encoded protein is CASSLIRAWGKVSYNEQFF.

This clonotype occurred a few times. The V call is TRBV12-3 or TRBV12-4, the J call TRBJ2-7; weak D call: TRBD1 (6 bases). V dropped 6 bases and J dropped 2 bases, with 11 bases sitting between them. The CDR3 length is 13 residues. The CDR3, as DNA: TGTGCCAGCAGAAGAGAGGGGGCCTACGAGCAGTACTTC. This codes for CASRREGAYEQYF.